The 4 T cell receptor beta chains given below trace back to one sample, sequenced in a study of glioma-infiltrating T cells after dendritic cell vaccination. The time point here: after dendritic cell vaccination, including at tumor progression/relapse. TCRdb's copy holds only in-frame clones and misses some; the assay was immunoSEQ multiplex PCR. The sample lists fewer than 90,000 clones, around 83% occurring once. Sequencing used blood, obtained after dendritic cell vaccination. The receptor set was obtained from a human donor with glioblastoma.

In this sample, this clone turned up once. Compared with germline, one end of the junction differs, possibly owing to a read error. V and J are TRBV2 and TRBJ1-2, with 7 nucleotides matching TRBD1. CDR3 length equals 14 residues. From germline, CDR1 is SNHLY and CDR2 FYNNEI. Written as DNA, the CDR3 is TGTGCCAGCAGAGAAGGACAGGAATACTATGGCTACACCTTC. It codes for CASREGQEYYGYTF. The variable domain in full, with the rest retrieved from reference TRBV2 and TRBJ1-2, is EPEVTQTPSHQVTQMGQEVILRCVPISNHLYFYWYRQILGQKVEFLVSFYNNEISEKSEIFDDQFSVERPDGSNFTLKIRSTKLEDSAMYFCASREGQEYYGYTFGSGTRLTVV.

This sequence joins TRBV6-5 and TRBJ2-5; 8 nucleotides match TRBD1. This CDR3 is built from 13 residues. V lost 6 bases, J lost 4 bases, and 4 bases stayed unmatched. Germline V gene sequence: CDR1 MNHEY, CDR2 SVGAGI. The CDR3 loop is CASRDRAVETQYF. As DNA, the CDR3 is TGTGCCAGCAGGGACAGGGCGGTAGAGACCCAGTACTTC.

CDR3 sequence reads: CASSNGQFYEQYF. The CDR3 DNA sequence: TGTGCCAGCAGCAATGGACAGTTCTACGAGCAGTACTTC. This chain connects TRBV6-5 to TRBJ2-7, with D perhaps matching TRBD1 (6 bases). Per the germline V gene, CDR1 is MNHEY and CDR2 is SVGAGI. V lost 6 bases and J lost 3, with 12 bases in between. This CDR3 has 13 residues.

This clone was seen only a few times. The genes are TRBV4-3 and TRBJ2-2; possible D gene TRBD1, 5 bases. With 6 bases removed from V and 0 bases from J, the gap between germline ends came to 8 bases. Germline V gene lookup returns CDR1 LGHNA and CDR2 YSLEER. CDR3 length: 14 residues. Here the CDR3 reads CASSDRSNTGELFF. The CDR3, as DNA: TGCGCCAGCAGTGACAGATCGAACACCGGGGAGCTGTTTTTT.